The sequence of this T cell receptor beta chain was determined in a study of identifying expanded T cells in peripheral blood. Points on this clone: Antigen specificity is unknown.

Study-level results: Technical replicates showed around 1.2 changed clones; approximately 2 weeks approximately 15; four weeks 19. Variance in clone template counts between approximately two-week samples significantly increased with total template count across all healthy donors.

V lost 5 bases, J lost 5 bases, and 13 bases stayed unmatched. The CDR3 loop spans 16 amino acids. From germline, CDR1 is SEHNR and CDR2 FQNEAQ (reference sequence). Healthy donors had no documented immune events, such as infections, while sampled. Assay: immunoSEQ multiplex PCR; the TCRdb copy retains only in-frame clones and omits some. Of some 93,000 clones listed, 85% to 90% are singletons. Sequencing was done on a sample of blood. The clonotype comes from a person between 18 and 69 years old in good health. The chain links TRBV7-9 to TRBJ2-5, with 8 bases matching TRBD1. The CDR3 DNA reads TGTGCCAGCAGCCACGGACAGGGATTCTTGGCGGAGACCCAGTACTTC. Translating gives CASSHGQGFLAETQYF.